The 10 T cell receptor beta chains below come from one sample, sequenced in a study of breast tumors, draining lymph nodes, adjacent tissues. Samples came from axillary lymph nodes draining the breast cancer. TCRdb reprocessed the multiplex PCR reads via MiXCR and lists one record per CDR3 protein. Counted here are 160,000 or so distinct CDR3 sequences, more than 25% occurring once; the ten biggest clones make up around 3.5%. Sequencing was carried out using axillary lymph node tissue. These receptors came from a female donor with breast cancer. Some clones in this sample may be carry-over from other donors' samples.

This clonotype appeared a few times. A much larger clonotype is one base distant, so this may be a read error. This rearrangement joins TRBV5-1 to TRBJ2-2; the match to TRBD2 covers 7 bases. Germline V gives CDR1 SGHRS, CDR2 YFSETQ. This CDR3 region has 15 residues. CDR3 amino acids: CASSSAGGRSGELVF. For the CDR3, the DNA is TGCGCCAGCAGCTCCGCTGGGGGAAGGAGCGGGGAGCTGGTTTTT.

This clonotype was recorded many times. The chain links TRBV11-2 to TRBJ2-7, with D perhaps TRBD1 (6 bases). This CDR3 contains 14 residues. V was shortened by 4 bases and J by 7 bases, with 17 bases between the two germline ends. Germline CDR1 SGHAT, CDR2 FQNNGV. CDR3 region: CASSSYLGAREQYF. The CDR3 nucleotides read TGTGCCAGCAGCTCCTACTTGGGGGCGCGGGAGCAGTACTTC.

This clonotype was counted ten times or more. The CDR3 nucleotides are TGTGCCAGCAGCTTTGGGCAGGGTCGCGAGCAGTACTTC. Protein: CASSFGQGREQYF. The chain joins TRBV7-3 to TRBJ2-7; possibly TRBD1 for D (5 bases). The CDR3 consists of 13 residues. V lost 3 bases and J 6 bases, leaving 12 bases between the germline ends. Germline loops: CDR1 SGHTA, CDR2 FQGTGA. Full variable domain (rest looked up from reference TRBV7-3 and TRBJ2-7): GAGVSQTPSNKVTEKGKYVELRCDPISGHTALYWYRQSLGQGPEFLIYFQGTGAADDSGLPNDRFFAVRPEGSVSTLKIQRTERGDSAVYLCASSFGQGREQYFGPGTRLTVT.

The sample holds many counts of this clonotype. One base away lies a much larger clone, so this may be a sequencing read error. In DNA, the CDR3 is TGCAGCGTGTCGGACAGGACGGGGGAGACCCAGTACTTC. Its protein product is CSVSDRTGETQYF. V usage is TRBV29-1 and J usage is TRBJ2-5; 7 bases map to TRBD1. Per germline, CDR1 SQVTM and CDR2 ANQGSEA. J gave up 5 bases and V 6 bases, and 9 bases lay outside the gene matches. The CDR3 covers 13 residues.

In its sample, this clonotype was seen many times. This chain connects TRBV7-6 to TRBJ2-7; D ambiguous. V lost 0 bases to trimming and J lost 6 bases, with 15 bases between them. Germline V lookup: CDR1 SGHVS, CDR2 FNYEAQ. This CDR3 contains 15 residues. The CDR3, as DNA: TGTGCCAGCAGCTTAGCGTCGGGCAGTCTGTCCGAGCAGTACTTC. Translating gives CASSLASGSLSEQYF.

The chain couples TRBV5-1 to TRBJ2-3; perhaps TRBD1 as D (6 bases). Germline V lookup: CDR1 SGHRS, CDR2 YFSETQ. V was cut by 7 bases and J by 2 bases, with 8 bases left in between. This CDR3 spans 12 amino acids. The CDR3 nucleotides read TGCGCCAGCGCAGGGGCCACAGATACGCAGTATTTT. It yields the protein CASAGATDTQYF.

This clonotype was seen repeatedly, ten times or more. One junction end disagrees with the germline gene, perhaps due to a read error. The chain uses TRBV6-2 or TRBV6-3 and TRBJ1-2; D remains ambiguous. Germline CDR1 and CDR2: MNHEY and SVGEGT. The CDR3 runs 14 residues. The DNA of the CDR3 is TGTGCCAGCAGTCACTCGGGCAGAAGATATGGCTACACCTTC. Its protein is CASSHSGRRYGYTF.

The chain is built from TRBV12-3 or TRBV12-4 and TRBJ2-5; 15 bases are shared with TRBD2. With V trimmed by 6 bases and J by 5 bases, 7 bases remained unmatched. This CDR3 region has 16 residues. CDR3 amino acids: CASSLGLAGGHETQYF. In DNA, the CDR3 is TGTGCCAGCAGCCTCGGACTAGCGGGGGGGCATGAGACCCAGTACTTC.

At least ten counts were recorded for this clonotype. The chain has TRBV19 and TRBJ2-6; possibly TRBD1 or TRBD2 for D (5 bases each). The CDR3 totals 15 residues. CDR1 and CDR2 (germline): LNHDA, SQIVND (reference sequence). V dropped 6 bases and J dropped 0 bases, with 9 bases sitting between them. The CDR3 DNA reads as TGTGCCAGTAGATCAGGGAGCTCTGGGGCCAACGTCCTGACTTTC. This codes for CASRSGSSGANVLTF.

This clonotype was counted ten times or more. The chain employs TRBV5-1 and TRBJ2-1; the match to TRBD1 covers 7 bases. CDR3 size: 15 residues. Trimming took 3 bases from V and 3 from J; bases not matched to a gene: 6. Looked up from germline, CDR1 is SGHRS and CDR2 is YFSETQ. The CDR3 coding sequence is TGCGCCAGCAGCTCCGACAGGGTCGACTACAATGAGCAGTTCTTC. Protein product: CASSSDRVDYNEQFF.